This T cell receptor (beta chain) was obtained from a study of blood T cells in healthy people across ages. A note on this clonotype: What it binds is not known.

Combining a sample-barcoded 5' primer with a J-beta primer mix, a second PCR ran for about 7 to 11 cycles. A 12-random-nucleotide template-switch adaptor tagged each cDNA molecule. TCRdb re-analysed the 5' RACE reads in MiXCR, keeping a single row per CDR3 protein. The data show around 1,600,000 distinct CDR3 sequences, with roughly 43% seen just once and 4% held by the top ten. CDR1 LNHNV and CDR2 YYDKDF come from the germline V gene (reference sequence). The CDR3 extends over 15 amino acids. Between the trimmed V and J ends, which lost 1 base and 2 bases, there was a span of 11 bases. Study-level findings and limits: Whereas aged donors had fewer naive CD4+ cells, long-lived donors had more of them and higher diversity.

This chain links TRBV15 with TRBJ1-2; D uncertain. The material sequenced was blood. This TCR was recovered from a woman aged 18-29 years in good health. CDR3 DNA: TGTGCCACCAGCAGAGTGGGTGGAGGGAACTATGGCTACACCTTC. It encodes CATSRVGGGNYGYTF. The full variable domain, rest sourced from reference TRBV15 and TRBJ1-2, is DAMVIQNPRYQVTQFGKPVTLSCSQTLNHNVMYWYQQKSSQAPKLLFHYYDKDFNNEADTPDNFQSRRPNTSFCFLDIRSPGLGDTAMYLCATSRVGGGNYGYTFGSGTRLTVV.